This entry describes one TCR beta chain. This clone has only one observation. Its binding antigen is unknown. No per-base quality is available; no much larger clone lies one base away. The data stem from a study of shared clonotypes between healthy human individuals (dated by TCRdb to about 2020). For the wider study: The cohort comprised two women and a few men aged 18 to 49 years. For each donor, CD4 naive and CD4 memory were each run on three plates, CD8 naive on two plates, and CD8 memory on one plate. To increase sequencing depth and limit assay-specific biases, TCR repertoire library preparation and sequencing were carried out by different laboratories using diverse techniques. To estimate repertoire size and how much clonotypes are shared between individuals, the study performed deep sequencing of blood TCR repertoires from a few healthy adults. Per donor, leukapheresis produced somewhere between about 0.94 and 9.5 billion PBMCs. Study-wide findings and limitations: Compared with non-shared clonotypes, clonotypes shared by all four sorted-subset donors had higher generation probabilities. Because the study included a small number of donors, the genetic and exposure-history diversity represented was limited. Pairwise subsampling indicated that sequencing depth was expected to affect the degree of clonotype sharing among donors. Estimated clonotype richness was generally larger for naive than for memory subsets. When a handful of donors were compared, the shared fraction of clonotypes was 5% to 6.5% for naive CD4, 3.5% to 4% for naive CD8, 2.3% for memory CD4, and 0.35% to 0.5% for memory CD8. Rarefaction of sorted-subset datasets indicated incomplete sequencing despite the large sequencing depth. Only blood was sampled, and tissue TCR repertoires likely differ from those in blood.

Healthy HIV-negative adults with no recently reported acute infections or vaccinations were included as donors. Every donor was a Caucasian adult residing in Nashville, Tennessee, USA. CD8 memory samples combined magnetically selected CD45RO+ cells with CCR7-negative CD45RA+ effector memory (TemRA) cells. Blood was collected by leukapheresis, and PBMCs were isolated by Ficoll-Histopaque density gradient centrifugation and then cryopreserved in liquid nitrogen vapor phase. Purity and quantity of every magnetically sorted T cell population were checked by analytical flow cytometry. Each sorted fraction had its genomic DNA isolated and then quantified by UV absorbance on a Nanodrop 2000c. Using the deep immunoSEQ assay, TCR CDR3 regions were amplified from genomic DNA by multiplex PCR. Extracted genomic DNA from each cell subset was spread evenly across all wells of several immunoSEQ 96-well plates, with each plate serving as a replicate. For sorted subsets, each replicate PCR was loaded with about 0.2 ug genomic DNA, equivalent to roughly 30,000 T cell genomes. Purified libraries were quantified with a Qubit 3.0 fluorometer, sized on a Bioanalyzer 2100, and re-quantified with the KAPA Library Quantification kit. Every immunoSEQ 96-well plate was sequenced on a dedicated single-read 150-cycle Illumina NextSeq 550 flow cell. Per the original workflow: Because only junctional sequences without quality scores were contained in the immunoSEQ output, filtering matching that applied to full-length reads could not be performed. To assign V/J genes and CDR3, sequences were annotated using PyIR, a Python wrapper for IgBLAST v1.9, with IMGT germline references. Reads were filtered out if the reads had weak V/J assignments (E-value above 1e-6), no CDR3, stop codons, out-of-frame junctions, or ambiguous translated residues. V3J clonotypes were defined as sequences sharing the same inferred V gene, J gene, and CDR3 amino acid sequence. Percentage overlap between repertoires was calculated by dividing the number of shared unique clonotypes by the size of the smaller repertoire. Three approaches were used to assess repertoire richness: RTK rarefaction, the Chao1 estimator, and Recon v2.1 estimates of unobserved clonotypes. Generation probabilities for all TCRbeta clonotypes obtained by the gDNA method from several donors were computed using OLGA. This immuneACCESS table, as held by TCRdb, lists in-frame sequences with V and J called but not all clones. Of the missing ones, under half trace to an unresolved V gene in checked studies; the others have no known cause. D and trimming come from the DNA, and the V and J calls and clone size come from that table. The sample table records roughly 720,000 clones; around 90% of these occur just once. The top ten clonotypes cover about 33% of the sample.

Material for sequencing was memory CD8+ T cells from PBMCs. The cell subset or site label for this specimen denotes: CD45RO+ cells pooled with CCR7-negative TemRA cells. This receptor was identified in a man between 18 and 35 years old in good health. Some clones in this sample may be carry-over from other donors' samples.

The CDR3: CASRRTEGWETQYF. In nucleotides, the sequence is TGCGCCAGCAGACGGACTGAGGGCTGGGAGACCCAGTACTTC. The V and J segments used are TRBV5-1 and TRBJ2-5; a tentative D call is TRBD2 (5 bases match). The germline V gene provides CDR1 SGHRS and CDR2 YFSETQ. The CDR3 measures 14 amino acids from cysteine to phenylalanine. Solely the CDR3 DNA is kept, with 42 bases framed from the first base. V and J are truncated by 5 bases and 5 bases respectively, leaving an intervening sequence of 16 bases. With the portions outside the CDR3 filled from the reference TRBV5-1 and TRBJ2-5 genes, the complete variable region becomes KAGVTQTPRYLIKTRGQQVTLSCSPISGHRSVSWYQQTPGQGLQFLFEYFSETQRNKGNFPGRFSGRQFSNSRSEMNVSTLELGDSALYLCASRRTEGWETQYFGPGTRLLVL.